Presented here are 3 T cell receptor beta chains from one specimen sequenced in a study of T cells after yellow fever vaccination. MiXCR, applied by TCRdb to the 5' RACE reads, yields one record per CDR3 protein. The profile covers 400,000 to 650,000 distinct CDR3 sequences, with 20% to 25% appearing a single time and less than 20% taken by the ten largest. The source material was PBMCs, sampled about 20 days after the first yellow fever vaccination. The receptors originated from a man aged 18 to 29 who received the YFV17D yellow fever vaccine.

The chain joins TRBV20-1 to TRBJ1-6, with unresolved D. CDR3 length: 13 residues. The V gene's germline CDR1 is DFQATT and CDR2 SNEGSKA (reference sequence). Trimming left V 2 bases short and J 6 bases short, with 8 bases between. This chain's CDR3 is CSARNQINSPLHF. CDR3 DNA sequence: TGCAGTGCTAGAAATCAAATTAATTCACCCCTCCACTTT.

This sequence joins TRBV28 and TRBJ2-5; a possible D gene is TRBD2 (5 bases). Germline V CDR1 and CDR2: MDHEN, SYDVKM. The V and J ends lost 11 bases and 2 bases respectively, with 9 bases between them. This CDR3 region has 11 residues. In nucleotides, the CDR3 is TGTGCCTTGGACTTGCAAGAGACCCAGTACTTC. This codes for CALDLQETQYF.

V gene TRBV10-3 combines with J gene TRBJ1-3, with 7 bases that match TRBD1. Germline assignment: CDR1 ENHRY and CDR2 SYGVKD. This CDR3 is built from 13 residues. Trimming removed 9 bases from V and 3 bases from J; junction bases left unmatched: 5. The DNA for the CDR3 is TGTGCCATGGCCGGACAGGTTGGAAACACCATATATTTT. Translating it yields CAMAGQVGNTIYF.